This T cell receptor (beta chain) was captured by sequencing in a study of blood T cell repertoires in COVID-19. Per germline, CDR1 ENHRY and CDR2 SYGVKD. The CDR3 loop spans 13 amino acids. Trimming pared 11 bases from V and 4 bases from J, leaving 15 bases between. The study drew participants aged about 18 to 89 years from roughly 25 US areas. Cohort 3 recovery required two negative PCRs, clearance, or symptom resolution. Sequencing was performed with immunoSEQ multiplex PCR; in TCRdb, only in-frame clones are kept and a portion is missing. The sample includes fewer than 350,000 clones, 85% of them seen just once.

The gene calls are TRBV10-3 and TRBJ1-5; maybe TRBD1 (6 bases). This TCR derives from a woman between 50 and 59 years old who had recovered from COVID-19. Material for sequencing was PBMCs or T cells enriched from blood (not recorded which). The CDR3 is CASRQVGNQPQHF. CDR3 in DNA: TGTGCCTCCCGACAGGTGGGTAATCAGCCCCAGCATTTT.